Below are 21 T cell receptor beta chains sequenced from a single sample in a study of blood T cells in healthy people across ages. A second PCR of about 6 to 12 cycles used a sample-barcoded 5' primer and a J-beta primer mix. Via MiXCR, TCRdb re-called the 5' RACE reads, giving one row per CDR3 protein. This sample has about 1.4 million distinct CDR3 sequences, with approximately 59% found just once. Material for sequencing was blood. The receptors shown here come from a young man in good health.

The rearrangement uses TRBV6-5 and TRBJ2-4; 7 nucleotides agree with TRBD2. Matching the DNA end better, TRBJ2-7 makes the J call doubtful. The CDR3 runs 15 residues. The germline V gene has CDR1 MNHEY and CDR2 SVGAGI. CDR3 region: CASSYSREGRYEQYF. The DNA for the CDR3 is TGTGCCAGCAGTTACTCGAGGGAGGGCCGATACGAGCAGTACTTC.

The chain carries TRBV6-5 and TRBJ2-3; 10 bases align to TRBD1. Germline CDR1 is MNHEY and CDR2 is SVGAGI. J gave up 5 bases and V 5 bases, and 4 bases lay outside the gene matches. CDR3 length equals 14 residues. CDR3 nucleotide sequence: TGTGCCAGCAGTGGGACAGGGGAAATAGATACGCAGTATTTT. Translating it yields CASSGTGEIDTQYF.

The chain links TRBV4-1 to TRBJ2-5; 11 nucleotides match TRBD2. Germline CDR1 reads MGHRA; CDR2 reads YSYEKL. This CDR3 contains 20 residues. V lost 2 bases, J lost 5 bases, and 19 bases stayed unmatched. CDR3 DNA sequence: TGCGCCAGCAGCCAAACAAGTATTGGGGCTAGCGGGGGGTCTGCGGAGACCCAGTACTTC. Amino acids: CASSQTSIGASGGSAETQYF.

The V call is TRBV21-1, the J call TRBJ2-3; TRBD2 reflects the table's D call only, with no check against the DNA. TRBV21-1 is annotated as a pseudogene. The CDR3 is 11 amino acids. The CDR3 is CASSKGRVRYF. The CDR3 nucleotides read TGTGCCAGCAGCAAAGGGAGGGTGAGGTATTTT.

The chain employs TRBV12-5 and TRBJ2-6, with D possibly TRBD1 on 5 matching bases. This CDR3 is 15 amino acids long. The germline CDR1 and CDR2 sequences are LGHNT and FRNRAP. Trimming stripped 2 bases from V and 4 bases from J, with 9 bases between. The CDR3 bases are TGTGCTAGTGGTTTGTTAGGGGCCGGGGCCAACGTCCTGACTTTC. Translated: CASGLLGAGANVLTF.

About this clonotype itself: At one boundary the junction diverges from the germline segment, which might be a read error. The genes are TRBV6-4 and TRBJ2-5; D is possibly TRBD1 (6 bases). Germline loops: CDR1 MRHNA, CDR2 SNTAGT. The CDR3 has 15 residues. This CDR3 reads CASSYSSQGRETQYF. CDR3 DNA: TGTGCCAGCAGTTACTCTTCCCAGGGGCGAGAGACCCAGTACTTC.

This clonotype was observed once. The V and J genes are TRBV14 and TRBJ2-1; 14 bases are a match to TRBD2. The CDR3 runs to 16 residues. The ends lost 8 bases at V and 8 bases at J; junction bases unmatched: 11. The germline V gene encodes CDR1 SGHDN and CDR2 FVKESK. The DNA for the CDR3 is TGTGCCAGCTCGGGACTAGCGGGAGCCCGTCGGGATGAGCAGTTCTTC. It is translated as CASSGLAGARRDEQFF.

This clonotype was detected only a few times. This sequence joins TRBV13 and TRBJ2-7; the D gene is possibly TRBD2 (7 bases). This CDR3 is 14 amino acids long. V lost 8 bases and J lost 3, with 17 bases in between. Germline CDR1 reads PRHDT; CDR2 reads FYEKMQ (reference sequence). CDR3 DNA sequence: TGTGCCAGCTCCCTCAAAGGGGGGGACTACGAGCAGTACTTC. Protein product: CASSLKGGDYEQYF.

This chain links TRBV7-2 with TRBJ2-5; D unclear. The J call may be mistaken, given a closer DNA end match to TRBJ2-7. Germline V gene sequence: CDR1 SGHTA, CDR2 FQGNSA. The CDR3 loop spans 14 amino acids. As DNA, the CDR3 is TGTGCCAGCAGCTTAGACGGACCCCCTAACGAGCAGTACTTC. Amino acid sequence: CASSLDGPPNEQYF.

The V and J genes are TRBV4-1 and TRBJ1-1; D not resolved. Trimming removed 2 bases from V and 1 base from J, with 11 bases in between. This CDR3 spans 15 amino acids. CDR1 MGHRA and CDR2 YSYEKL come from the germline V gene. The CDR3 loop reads CASSQHNWGNTEAFF. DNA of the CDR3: TGCGCCAGCAGCCAACATAATTGGGGGAACACTGAAGCTTTCTTT.

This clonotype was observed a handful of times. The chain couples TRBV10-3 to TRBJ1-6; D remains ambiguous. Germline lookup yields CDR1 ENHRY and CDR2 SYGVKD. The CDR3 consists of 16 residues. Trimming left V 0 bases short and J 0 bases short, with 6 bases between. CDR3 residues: CAISESKSSYNSPLHF. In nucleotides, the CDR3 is TGTGCCATCAGTGAGTCGAAGAGCTCCTATAATTCACCCCTCCACTTT.

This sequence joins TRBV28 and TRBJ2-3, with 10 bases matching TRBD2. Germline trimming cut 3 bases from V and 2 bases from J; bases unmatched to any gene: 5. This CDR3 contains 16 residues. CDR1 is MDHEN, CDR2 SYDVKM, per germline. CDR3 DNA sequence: TGTGCCAGCAGTTTCACCGGGACTAGCGTCACAGATACGCAGTATTTT. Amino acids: CASSFTGTSVTDTQYF.

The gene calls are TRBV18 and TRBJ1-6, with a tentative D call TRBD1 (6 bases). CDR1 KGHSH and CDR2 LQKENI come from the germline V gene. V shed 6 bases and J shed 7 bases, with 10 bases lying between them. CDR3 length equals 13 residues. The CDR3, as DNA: TGTGCCAGCTCTCCGGGACACAATTCACCCCTCCACTTT. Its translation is CASSPGHNSPLHF.

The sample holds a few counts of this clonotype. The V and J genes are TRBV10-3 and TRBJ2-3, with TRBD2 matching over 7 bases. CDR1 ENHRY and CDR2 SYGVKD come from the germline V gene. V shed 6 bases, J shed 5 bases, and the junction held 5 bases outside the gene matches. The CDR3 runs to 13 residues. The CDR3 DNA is TGTGCCATCAGGACTAGCCAGGTAGATACGCAGTATTTT. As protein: CAIRTSQVDTQYF.

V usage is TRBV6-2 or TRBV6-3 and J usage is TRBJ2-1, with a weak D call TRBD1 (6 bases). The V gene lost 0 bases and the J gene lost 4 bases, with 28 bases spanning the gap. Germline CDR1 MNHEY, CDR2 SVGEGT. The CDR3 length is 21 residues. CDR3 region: CASSYSIINGDGTRSYNEQFF. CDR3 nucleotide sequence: TGTGCCAGCAGTTACTCGATAATAAATGGGGACGGGACACGAAGTTACAATGAGCAGTTCTTC.

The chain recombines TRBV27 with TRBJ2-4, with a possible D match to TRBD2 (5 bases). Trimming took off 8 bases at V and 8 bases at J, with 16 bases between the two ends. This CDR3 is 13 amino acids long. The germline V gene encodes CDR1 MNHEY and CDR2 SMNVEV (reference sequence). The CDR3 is CASRVPPEDIQYF. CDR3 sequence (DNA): TGTGCCAGCCGGGTCCCCCCGGAGGACATTCAGTACTTC.

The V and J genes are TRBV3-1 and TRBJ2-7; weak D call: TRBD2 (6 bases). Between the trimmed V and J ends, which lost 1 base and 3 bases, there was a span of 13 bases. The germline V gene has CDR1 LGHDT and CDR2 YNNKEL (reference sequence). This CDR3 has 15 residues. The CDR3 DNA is TGTGCCAGCAGCCAAGGTGGGGGGAGTGTCTACGAGCAGTACTTC. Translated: CASSQGGGSVYEQYF.

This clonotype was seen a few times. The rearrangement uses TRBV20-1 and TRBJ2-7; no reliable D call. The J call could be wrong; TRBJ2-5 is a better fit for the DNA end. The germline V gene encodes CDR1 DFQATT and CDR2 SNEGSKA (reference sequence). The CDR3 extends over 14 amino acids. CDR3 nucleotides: TGCAGTGCTAGGGATTCGGGTGGTGGGGAGACCCAGTACTTC. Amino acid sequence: CSARDSGGGETQYF.

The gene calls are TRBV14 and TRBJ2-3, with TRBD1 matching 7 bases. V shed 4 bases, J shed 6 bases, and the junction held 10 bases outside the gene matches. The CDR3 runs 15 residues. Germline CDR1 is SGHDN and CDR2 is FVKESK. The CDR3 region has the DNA TGTGCCAGCAGCCCCCGCTTAGGGGGCGCCGATACGCAGTATTTT. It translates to CASSPRLGGADTQYF. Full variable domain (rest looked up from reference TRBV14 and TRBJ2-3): EAGVTQFPSHSVIEKGQTVTLRCDPISGHDNLYWYRRVMGKEIKFLLHFVKESKQDESGMPNNRFLAERTGGTYSTLKVQPAELEDSGVYFCASSPRLGGADTQYFGPGTRLTVL.

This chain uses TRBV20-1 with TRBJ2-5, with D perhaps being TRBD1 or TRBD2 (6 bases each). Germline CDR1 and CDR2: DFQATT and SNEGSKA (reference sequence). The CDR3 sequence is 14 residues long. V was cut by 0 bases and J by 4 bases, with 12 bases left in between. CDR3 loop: CSARDVRGRETQYF. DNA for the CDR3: TGCAGTGCTAGAGATGTACGGGGGCGAGAGACCCAGTACTTC.

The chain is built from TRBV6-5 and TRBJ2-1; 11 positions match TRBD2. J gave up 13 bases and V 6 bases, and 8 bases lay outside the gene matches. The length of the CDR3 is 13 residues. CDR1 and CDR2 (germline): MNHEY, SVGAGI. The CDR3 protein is CASSLLAGETQFF. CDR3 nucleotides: TGTGCCAGCAGCCTACTAGCGGGGGAGACCCAGTTCTTC.